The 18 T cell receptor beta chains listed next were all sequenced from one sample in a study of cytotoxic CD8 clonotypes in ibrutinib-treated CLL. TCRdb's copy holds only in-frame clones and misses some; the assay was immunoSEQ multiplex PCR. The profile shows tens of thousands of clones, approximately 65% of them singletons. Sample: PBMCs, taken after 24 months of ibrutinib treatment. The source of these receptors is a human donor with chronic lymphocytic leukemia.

Written as DNA, the CDR3 is TGCGCCAGCAGCCTTTCAATAGTCGCCACCGGGGAGCTGTTTTTT. This encodes CASSLSIVATGELFF. The genes are TRBV4-1 and TRBJ2-2; D is unresolved. Trimming pared 4 bases from V and 4 bases from J, leaving 13 bases between. This CDR3 contains 15 residues. Germline loops: CDR1 MGHRA, CDR2 YSYEKL.

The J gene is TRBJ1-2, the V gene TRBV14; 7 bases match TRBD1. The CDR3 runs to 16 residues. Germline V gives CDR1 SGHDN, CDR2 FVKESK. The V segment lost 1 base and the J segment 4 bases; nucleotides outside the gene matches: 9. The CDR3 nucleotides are TGTGCCAGCAGCCAAGTACAGGGGTACCAGGGCTATGGCTACACCTTC. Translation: CASSQVQGYQGYGYTF. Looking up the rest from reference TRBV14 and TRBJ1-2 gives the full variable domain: EAGVTQFPSHSVIEKGQTVTLRCDPISGHDNLYWYRRVMGKEIKFLLHFVKESKQDESGMPNNRFLAERTGGTYSTLKVQPAELEDSGVYFCASSQVQGYQGYGYTFGSGTRLTVV.

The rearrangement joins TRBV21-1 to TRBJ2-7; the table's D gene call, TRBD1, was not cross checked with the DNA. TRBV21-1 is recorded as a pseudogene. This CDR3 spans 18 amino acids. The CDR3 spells CASSKAPLTGRSCYEQYF. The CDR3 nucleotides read TGTGCCAGCAGCAAAGCCCCCTTGACAGGCCGATCCTGCTACGAGCAGTACTTC.

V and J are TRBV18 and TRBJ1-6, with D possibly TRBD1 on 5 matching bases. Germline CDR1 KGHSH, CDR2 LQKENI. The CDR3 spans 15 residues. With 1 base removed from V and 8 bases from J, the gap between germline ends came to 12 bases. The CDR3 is CASSPLWGPDSPLHF. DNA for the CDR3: TGTGCCAGCTCACCACTCTGGGGCCCGGATTCACCCCTCCACTTT.

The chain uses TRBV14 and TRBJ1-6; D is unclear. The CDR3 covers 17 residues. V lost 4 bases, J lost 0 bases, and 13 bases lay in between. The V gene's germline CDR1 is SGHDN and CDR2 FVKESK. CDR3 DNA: TGTGCCAGCAGCCTTATCATGGATAGCTCCTATAATTCACCCCTCCACTTT. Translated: CASSLIMDSSYNSPLHF.

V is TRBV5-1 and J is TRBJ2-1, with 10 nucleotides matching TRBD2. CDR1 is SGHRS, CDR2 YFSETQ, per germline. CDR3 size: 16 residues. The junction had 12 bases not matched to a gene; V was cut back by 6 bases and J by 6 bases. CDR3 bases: TGCGCCAGCACGAGAGGACTAGCGGCCTTCGGCAATGAGCAGTTCTTC. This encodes CASTRGLAAFGNEQFF.

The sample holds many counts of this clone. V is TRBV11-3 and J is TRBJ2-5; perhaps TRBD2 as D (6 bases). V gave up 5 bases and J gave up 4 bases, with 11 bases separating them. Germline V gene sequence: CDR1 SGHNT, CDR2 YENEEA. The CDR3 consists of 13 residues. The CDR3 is CASSPGVSETQYF. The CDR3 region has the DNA TGTGCCAGCAGCCCGGGAGTTTCAGAGACCCAGTACTTC.

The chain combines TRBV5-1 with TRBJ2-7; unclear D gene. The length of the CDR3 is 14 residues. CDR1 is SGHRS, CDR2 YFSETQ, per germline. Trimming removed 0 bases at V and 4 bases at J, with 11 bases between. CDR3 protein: CASSLGRSAYEQYF. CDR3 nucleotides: TGCGCCAGCAGCTTGGGGCGGTCCGCGTACGAGCAGTACTTC.

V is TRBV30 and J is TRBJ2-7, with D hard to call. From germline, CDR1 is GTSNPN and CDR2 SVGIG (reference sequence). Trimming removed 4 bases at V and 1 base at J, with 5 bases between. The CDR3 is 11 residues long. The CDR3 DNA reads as TGTGCCTGGAAGGAGTCCTACGAGCAGTACTTC. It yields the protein CAWKESYEQYF.

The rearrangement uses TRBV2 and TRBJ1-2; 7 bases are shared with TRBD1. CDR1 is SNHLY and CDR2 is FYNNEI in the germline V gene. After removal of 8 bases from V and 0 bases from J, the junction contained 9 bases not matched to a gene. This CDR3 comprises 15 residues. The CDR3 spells CASPVKGQPNYGYTF. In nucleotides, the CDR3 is TGTGCCAGCCCGGTTAAGGGACAGCCTAACTATGGCTACACCTTC.

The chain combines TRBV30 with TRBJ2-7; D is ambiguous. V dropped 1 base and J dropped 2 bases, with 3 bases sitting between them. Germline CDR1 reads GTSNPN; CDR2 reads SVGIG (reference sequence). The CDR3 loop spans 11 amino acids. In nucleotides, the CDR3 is TGTGCCTGGAGTGACCCCTACGAGCAGTACTTC. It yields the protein CAWSDPYEQYF.

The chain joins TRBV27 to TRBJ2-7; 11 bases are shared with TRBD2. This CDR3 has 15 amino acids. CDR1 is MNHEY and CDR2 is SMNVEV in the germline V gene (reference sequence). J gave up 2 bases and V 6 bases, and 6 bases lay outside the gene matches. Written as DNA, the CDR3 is TGTGCCAGCAGGCCGACACTAGCGGGAGCCTACGAGCAGTACTTC. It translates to CASRPTLAGAYEQYF.

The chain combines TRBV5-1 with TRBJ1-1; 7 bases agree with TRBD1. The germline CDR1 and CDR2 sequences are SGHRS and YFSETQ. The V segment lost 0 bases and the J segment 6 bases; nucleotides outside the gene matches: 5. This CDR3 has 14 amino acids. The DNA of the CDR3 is TGCGCCAGCAGCTTGGAGGAGGGGGCGGCTGAAGCTTTCTTT. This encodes CASSLEEGAAEAFF.

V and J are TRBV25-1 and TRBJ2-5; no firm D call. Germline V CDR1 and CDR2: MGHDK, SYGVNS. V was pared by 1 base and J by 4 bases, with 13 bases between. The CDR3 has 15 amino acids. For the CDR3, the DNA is TGTGCCAGCAGTGAATTAGAGGATTGGCGAGAGACCCAGTACTTC. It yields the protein CASSELEDWRETQYF.

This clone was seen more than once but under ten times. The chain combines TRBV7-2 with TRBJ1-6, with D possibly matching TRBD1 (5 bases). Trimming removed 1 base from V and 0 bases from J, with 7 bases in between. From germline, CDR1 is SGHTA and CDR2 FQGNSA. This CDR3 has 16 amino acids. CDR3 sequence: CASSLVQGSYNSPLHF. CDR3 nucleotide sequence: TGTGCCAGCAGCTTAGTTCAGGGCTCCTATAATTCACCCCTCCACTTT.

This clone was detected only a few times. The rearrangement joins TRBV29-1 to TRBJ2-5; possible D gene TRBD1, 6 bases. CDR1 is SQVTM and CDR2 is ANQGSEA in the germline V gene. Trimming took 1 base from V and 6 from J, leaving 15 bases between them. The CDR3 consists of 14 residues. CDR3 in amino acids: CSVEGTAAVKTQYF. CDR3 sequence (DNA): TGCAGCGTTGAAGGGACAGCGGCAGTCAAGACCCAGTACTTC.

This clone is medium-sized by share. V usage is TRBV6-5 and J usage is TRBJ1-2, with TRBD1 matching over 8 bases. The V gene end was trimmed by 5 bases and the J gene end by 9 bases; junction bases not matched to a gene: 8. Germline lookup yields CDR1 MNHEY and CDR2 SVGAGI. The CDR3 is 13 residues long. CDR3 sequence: CASSRGTGRSYTF. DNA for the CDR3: TGTGCCAGCAGTCGCGGGACAGGTAGAAGCTACACCTTC.

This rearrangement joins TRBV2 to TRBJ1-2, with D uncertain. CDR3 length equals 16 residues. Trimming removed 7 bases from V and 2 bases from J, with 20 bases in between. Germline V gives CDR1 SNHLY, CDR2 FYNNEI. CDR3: CASIREAGATNYGYTF. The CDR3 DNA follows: TGTGCCAGCATTAGGGAGGCAGGAGCTACGAACTATGGCTACACCTTC.